This TCR beta chain comes out of a study of blood T cell repertoires in COVID-19. Across the whole study: T cells, B-cell-depleted T cells, or PBMCs supplied cDNA or gDNA.

The assay was immunoSEQ multiplex PCR, and TCRdb's table has in-frame clones only and misses some. The profile shows roughly 68,000 clones, around 86% of them singletons. Germline V gene lookup returns CDR1 MGHDK and CDR2 SYGVNS. The CDR3 runs to 15 residues. Trimming took 5 bases from V and 7 from J, leaving 18 bases between them. The gene calls are TRBV25-1 and TRBJ1-3; no definite D call. The TCR originated in a man aged 45 to 65 with active COVID-19. Input material: peripheral blood. CDR3 region: CASSLHRGGRNTIYF. In nucleotides, the CDR3 is TGTGCCAGCAGTCTTCACCGGGGAGGGAGGAACACCATATATTTT.